This T cell receptor beta chain derives from a study of OX40 agonist ivuxolimab in advanced cancers. About the study: People who had prior anti-PD-1, anti-PD-L1 or anti-CTLA-4 therapy could take part, and approximately 43% had some.

Method: immunoSEQ multiplex PCR; TCRdb's copy keeps in-frame clones and lacks some. The table lists about 74,000 clones, about four fifths of them singletons. Germline V gives CDR1 SGHKS, CDR2 YYEKEE (reference sequence). The length of the CDR3 is 14 residues. Trimming shortened V by 4 bases and J by 4 bases, and 15 bases separated the two germline ends. A remark on this clone: The antigen is unknown.

The study, taken as a whole, reports: Clones of CD4+ and CD8+ blood T cells grew by week 6 at doses of 0.1 to 3.0 mg/kg. The study did not work out the antigen specificity of the expanded peripheral T cells. On average, CD8+ T cells showed a greater number of expanded clones than CD4+.

The receptor's source is an adult with an advanced solid tumor such as melanoma, head and neck, liver or kidney cancer. The sample in question was CD4+ or CD8+ T cells sorted from blood, obtained in a trial of the OX40 agonist ivuxolimab. The V and J genes are TRBV5-5 and TRBJ2-7; no definite D call. CDR3 loop: CASSRMGNGYEQYF. The CDR3 nucleotides are TGTGCCAGCAGCCGAATGGGGAATGGGTACGAGCAGTACTTC. Full variable domain (outside the CDR3, taken from reference TRBV5-5 and TRBJ2-7): DAGVTQSPTHLIKTRGQQVTLRCSPISGHKSVSWYQQVLGQGPQFIFQYYEKEERGRGNFPDRFSARQFPNYSSELNVNALLLGDSALYLCASSRMGNGYEQYFGPGTRLTVT.